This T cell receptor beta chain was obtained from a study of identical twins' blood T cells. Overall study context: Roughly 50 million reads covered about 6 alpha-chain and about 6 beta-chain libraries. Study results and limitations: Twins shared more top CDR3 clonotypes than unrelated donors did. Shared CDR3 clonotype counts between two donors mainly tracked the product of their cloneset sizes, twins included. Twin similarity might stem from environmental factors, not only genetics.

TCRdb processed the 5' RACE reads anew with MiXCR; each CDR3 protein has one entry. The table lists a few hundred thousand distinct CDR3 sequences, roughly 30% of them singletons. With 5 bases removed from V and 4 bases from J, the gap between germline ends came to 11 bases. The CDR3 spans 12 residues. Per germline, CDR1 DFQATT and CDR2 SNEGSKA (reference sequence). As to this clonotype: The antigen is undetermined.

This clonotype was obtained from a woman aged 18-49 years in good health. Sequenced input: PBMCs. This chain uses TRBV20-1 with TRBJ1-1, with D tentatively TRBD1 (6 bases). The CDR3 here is CSAGGGGTEAFF. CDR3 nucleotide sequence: TGCAGTGCTGGGGGAGGGGGCACTGAAGCTTTCTTT.